Included here is one T cell receptor beta chain sequence, with context. Its specificity is not known. The data derive from a study of cytomegalovirus exposure and HLA in healthy donors. The study, taken as a whole, reports: Cytomegalovirus status was reportedly diagnosed by the classifier with high specificity and sensitivity. Later analysis identified a missense DCLRE1C variant that was linked to TCR beta V- and J-gene trimming. What was likely a sequencing artifact was a cluster of highly shared sequence variants.

The CDR3 consists of 14 residues. CDR1 and CDR2 from the germline V gene are SGHNT and YYREEE (reference sequence). V was cut by 5 bases and J by 2 bases, with 10 bases left in between. Vbeta (60) and Jbeta (13) primers were used in the PCR. Sequencing used immunoSEQ multiplex PCR; TCRdb keeps in-frame clones, though not all of them. The data contain under 200,000 clones, 65% to 80% of them singletons. This clonotype was sampled from a woman aged 40-49 years in good health and CMV-seropositive. The sequencing sample was made of PBMCs. V usage is TRBV5-4 and J usage is TRBJ1-4; possible D gene TRBD1, 5 bases. Here the CDR3 reads CASRPGLTNEKLFF. Written as DNA, the CDR3 is TGTGCCAGCAGGCCGGGACTTACTAATGAAAAACTGTTTTTT.